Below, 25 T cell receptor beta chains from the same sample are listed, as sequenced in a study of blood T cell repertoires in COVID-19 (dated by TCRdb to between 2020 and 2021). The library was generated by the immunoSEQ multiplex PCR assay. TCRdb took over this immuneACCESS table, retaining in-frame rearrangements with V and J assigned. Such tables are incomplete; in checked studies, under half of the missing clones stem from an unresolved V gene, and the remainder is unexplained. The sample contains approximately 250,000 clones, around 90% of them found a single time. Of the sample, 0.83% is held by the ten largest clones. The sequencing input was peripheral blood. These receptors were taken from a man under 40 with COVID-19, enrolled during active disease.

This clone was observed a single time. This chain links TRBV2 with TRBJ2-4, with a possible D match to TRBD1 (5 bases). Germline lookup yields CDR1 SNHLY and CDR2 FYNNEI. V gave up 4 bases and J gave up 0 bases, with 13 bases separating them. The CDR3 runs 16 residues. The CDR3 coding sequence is TGTGCCAGCAGTGCCCAGGGCCCTCTAGCCAAAAACATTCAGTACTTC. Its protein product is CASSAQGPLAKNIQYF.

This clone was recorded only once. The CDR3 DNA sequence: TGCGCCAGCAGCCAAGAACGGGGGAACACTGAAGCTTTCTTT. This codes for CASSQERGNTEAFF. The chain employs TRBV4-1 and TRBJ1-1; no clear D gene. The germline V and J ends were trimmed by 0 bases and 1 base, with 6 bases remaining between them. The CDR3 runs to 14 residues. Germline V gene sequence: CDR1 MGHRA, CDR2 YSYEKL.

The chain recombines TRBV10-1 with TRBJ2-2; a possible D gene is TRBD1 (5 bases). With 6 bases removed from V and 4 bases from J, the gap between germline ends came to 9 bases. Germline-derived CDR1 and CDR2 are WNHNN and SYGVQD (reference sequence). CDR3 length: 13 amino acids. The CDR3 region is CASRGQGTGELFF. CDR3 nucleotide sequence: TGCGCCAGCAGGGGGCAAGGCACCGGGGAGCTGTTTTTT.

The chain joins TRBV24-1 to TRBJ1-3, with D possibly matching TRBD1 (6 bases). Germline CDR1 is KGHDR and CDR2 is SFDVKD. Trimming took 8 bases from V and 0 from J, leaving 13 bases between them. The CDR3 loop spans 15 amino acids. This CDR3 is CATIPGHCSGNTIYF. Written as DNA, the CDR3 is TGTGCCACCATTCCGGGACACTGCTCTGGAAACACCATATATTTT.

DNA for the CDR3: TGTGCCAGCAGTGCTACAGGGATAGCGGGAGCTTTCTTT. Encoded protein: CASSATGIAGAFF. This chain uses TRBV2 with TRBJ1-1, with TRBD1 as a possible D gene (6 bases). The CDR3 length is 13 residues. Germline-derived CDR1 and CDR2 are SNHLY and FYNNEI. V lost 4 bases and J 10 bases, leaving 16 bases between the germline ends.

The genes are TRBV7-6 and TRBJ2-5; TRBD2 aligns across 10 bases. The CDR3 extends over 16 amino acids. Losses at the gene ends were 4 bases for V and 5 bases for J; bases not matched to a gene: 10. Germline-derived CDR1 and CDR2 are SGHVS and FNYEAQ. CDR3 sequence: CASSYTASGGAETQYF. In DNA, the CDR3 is TGTGCCAGCAGCTATACGGCCAGCGGGGGGGCGGAGACCCAGTACTTC.

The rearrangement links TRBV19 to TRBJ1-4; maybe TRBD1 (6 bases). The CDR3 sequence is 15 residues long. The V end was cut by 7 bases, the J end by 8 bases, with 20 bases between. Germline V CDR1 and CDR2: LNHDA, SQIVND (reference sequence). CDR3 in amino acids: CASTMYGGVGEKLFF. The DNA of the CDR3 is TGTGCCAGTACCATGTATGGGGGCGTAGGGGAAAAACTGTTTTTT.

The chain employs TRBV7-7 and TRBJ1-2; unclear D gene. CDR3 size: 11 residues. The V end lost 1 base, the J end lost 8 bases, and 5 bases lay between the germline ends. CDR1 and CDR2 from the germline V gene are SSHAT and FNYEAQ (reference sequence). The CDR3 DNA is TGTGCCAGCAGCTTAGGGCCGGGCTACACCTTC. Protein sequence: CASSLGPGYTF.

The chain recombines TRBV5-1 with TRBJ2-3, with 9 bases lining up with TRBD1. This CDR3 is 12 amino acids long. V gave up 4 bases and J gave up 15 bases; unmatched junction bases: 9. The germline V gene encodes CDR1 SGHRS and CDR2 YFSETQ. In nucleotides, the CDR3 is TGCGCCAGCAGCGAGACGGGACAGGGAAGATATTTT. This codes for CASSETGQGRYF.

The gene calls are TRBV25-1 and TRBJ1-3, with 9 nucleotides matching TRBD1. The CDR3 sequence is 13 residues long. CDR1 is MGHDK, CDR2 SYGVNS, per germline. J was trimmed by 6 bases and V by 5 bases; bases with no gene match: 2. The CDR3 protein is CASSRTGANTIYF. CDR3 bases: TGTGCCAGCAGTCGGACAGGGGCAAACACCATATATTTT.

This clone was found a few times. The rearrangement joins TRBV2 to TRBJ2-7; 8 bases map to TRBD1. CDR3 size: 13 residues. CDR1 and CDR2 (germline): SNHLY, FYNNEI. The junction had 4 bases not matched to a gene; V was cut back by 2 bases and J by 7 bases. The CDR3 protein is CASSEQGAYEQYF. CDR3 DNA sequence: TGTGCCAGCAGTGAACAGGGGGCTTATGAGCAGTACTTC.

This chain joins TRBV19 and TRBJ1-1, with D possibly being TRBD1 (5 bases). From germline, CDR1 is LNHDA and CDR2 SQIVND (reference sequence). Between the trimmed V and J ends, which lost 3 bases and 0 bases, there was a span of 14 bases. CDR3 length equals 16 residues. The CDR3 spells CASSIGAGLLNTEAFF. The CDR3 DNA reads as TGTGCCAGTAGTATTGGGGCAGGGCTCTTGAACACTGAAGCTTTCTTT.

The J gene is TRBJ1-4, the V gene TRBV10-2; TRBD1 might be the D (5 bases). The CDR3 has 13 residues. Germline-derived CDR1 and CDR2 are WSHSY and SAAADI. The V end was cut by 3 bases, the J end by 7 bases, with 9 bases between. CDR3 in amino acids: CASSDQGGEKLFF. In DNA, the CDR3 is TGCGCCAGCAGTGACCAGGGTGGTGAAAAACTGTTTTTT.

The CDR3 loop reads CASSLDSLGTQYF. The CDR3 nucleotides are TGCGCCAGCAGCTTGGATAGCTTGGGTACGCAGTATTTT. The rearrangement joins TRBV5-1 to TRBJ2-3; no reliable D call. Germline CDR1 reads SGHRS; CDR2 reads YFSETQ. V shed 0 bases and J shed 8 bases, with 10 bases lying between them. This CDR3 has 13 residues.

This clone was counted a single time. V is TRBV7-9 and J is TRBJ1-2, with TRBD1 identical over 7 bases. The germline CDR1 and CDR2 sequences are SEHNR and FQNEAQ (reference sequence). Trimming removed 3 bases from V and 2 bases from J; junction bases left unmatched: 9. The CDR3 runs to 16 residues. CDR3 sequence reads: CASSFAGQGVNYGYTF. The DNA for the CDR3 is TGTGCCAGCAGCTTTGCTGGCCAGGGGGTCAACTATGGCTACACCTTC. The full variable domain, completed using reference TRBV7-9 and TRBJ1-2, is DTGVSQNPRHKITKRGQNVTFRCDPISEHNRLYWYRQTLGQGPEFLTYFQNEAQLEKSRLLSDRFSAERPKGSFSTLEIQRTEQGDSAMYLCASSFAGQGVNYGYTFGSGTRLTVV.

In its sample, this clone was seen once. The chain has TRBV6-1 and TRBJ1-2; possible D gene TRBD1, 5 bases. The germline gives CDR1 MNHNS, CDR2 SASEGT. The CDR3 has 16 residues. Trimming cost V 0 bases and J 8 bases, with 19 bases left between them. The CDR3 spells CASSEAGTDPSWGYTF. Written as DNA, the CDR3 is TGTGCCAGCAGTGAAGCGGGGACTGACCCCTCCTGGGGCTACACCTTC.

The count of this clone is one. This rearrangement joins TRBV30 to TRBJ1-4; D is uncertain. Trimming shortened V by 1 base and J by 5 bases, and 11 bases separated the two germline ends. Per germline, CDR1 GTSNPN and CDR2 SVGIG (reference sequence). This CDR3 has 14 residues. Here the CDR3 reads CAWSEEPLNEKLFF. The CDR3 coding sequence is TGTGCCTGGAGTGAGGAGCCCCTAAATGAAAAACTGTTTTTT.

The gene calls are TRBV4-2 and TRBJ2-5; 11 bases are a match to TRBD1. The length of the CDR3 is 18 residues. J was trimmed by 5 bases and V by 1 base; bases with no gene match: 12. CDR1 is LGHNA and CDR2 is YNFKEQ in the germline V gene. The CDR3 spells CASSQAHGQGAGWETQYF. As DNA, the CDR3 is TGTGCCAGCAGCCAAGCCCACGGACAGGGGGCGGGTTGGGAGACCCAGTACTTC.

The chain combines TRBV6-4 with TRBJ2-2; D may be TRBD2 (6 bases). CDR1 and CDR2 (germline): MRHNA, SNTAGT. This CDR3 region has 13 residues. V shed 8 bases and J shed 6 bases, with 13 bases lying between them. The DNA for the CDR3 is TGTGCCAGCGCCATGGAGGGATCCGGGGAGCTGTTTTTT. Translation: CASAMEGSGELFF.

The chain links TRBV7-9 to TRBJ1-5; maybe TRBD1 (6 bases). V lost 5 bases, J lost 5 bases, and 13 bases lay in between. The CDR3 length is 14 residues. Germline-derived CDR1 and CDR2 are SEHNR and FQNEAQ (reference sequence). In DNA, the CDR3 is TGTGCCAGCAGCCCACAGGGAACTTATCAGCCCCAGCATTTT. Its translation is CASSPQGTYQPQHF. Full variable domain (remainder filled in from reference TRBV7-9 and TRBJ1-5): DTGVSQNPRHKITKRGQNVTFRCDPISEHNRLYWYRQTLGQGPEFLTYFQNEAQLEKSRLLSDRFSAERPKGSFSTLEIQRTEQGDSAMYLCASSPQGTYQPQHFGDGTRLSIL.

CDR3 coding DNA: TGTGCCTGGAGTGTACAGAGATCCTACGGTTTAAATCAGCCCCAGCATTTT. As protein: CAWSVQRSYGLNQPQHF. The V gene is TRBV30, the J gene TRBJ1-5; D ambiguous. V was pared by 0 bases and J by 4 bases, with 19 bases between. This CDR3 has 17 amino acids. Germline lookup yields CDR1 GTSNPN and CDR2 SVGIG (reference sequence).

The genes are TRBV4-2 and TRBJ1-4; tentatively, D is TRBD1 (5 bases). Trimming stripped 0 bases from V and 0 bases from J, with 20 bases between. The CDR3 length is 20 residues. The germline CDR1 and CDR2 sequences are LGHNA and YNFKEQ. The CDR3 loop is CASSQDQAGREGTTNEKLFF. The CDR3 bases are TGTGCCAGCAGCCAAGATCAGGCAGGGCGGGAGGGTACAACTAATGAAAAACTGTTTTTT.

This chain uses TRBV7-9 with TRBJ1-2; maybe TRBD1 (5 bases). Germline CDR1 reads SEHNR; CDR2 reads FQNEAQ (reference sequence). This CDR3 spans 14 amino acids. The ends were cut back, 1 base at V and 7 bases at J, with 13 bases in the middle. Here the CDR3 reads CASSLDFRDRGYTF. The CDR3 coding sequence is TGTGCCAGCAGCTTAGATTTCAGGGATCGTGGCTACACCTTC.

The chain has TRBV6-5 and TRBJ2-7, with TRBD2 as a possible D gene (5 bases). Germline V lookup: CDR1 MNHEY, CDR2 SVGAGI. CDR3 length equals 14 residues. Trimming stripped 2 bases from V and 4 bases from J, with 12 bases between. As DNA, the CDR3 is TGTGCCAGCAGTTACGTCGGGGTCGGGTACGAGCAGTACTTC. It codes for CASSYVGVGYEQYF.

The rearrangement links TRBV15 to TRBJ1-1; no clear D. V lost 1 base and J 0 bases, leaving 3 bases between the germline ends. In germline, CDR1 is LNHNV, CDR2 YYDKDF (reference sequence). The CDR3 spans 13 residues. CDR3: CATSRGMNTEAFF. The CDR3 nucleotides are TGTGCCACCAGCAGAGGTATGAACACTGAAGCTTTCTTT. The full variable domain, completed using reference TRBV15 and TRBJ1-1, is DAMVIQNPRYQVTQFGKPVTLSCSQTLNHNVMYWYQQKSSQAPKLLFHYYDKDFNNEADTPDNFQSRRPNTSFCFLDIRSPGLGDTAMYLCATSRGMNTEAFFGQGTRLTVV.